The clone carrying this TCR beta chain was seen a handful of times. The junction had 11 bases not matched to a gene; V was cut back by 5 bases and J by 2 bases. The germline V gene has CDR1 LNHNV and CDR2 YYDKDF (reference sequence). The CDR3 covers 17 residues. Produced via immunoSEQ multiplex PCR; TCRdb's table is partial and in-frame only. The sample yields 200,000 to 250,000 clones, around 90% seen once. This sample was included in a study of blood T cell repertoires in COVID-19. The sequence came from a man aged 30 to 39 with acute or convalescent COVID-19. V and J are TRBV15 and TRBJ2-7; 11 bases line up with TRBD2. Material for sequencing was peripheral blood. CDR3 in DNA: TGTGCCACCAGCGGGAAGACTAGCGGGAAACGAACCTACGAGCAGTACTTC. Its translation: CATSGKTSGKRTYEQYF.